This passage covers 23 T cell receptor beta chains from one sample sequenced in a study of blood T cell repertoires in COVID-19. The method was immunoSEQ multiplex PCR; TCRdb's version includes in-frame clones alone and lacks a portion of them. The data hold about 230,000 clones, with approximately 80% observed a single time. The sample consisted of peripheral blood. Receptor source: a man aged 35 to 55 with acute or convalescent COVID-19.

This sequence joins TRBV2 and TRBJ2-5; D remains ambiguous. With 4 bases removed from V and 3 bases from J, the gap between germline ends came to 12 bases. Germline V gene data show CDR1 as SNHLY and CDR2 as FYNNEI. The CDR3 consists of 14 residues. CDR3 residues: CASSAPSLKETQYF. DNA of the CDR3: TGTGCCAGCAGTGCCCCCAGTCTGAAAGAGACCCAGTACTTC.

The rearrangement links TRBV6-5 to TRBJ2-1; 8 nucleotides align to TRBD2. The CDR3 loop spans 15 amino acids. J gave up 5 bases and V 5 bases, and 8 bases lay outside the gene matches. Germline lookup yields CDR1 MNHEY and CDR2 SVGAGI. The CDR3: CASSRTGGPHNEQFF. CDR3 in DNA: TGTGCCAGCAGTCGAACGGGAGGGCCGCACAATGAGCAGTTCTTC.

This chain's CDR3 is CASSRGQLHTEAFF. CDR3 bases: TGTGCCAGCAGCAGGGGACAGTTACACACTGAAGCTTTCTTT. This chain connects TRBV5-8 to TRBJ1-1; 7 bases match TRBD1. The J segment lost 3 bases and the V segment lost 4 bases, leaving 6 bases of the junction unmatched. CDR1 is SGHTS and CDR2 is YDEGEE in the germline V gene. The CDR3 runs 14 residues.

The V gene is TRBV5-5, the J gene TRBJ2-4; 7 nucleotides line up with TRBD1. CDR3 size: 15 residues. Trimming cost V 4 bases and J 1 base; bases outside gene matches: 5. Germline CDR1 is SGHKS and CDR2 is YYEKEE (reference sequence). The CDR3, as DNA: TGTGCCAGCAGCCGGGACAGACAGGCCAAAAACATTCAGTACTTC. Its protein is CASSRDRQAKNIQYF.

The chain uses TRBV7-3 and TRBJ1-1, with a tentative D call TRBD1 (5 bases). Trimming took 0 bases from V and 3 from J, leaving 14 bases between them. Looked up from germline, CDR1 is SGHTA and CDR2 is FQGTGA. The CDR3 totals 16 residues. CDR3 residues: CASSLTSGGRYTEAFF. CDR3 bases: TGTGCCAGCAGCTTAACGAGCGGGGGAAGGTACACTGAAGCTTTCTTT. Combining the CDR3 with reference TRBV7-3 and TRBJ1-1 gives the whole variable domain GAGVSQTPSNKVTEKGKYVELRCDPISGHTALYWYRQSLGQGPEFLIYFQGTGAADDSGLPNDRFFAVRPEGSVSTLKIQRTERGDSAVYLCASSLTSGGRYTEAFFGQGTRLTVV.

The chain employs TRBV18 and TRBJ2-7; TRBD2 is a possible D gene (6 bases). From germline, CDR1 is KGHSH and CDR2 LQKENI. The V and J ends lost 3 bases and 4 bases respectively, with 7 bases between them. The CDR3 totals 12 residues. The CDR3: CASSPEGYEQYF. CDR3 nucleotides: TGTGCCAGCTCACCGGAGGGGTACGAGCAGTACTTC. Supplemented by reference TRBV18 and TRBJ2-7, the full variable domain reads NAGVMQNPRHLVRRRGQEARLRCSPMKGHSHVYWYRQLPEEGLKFMVYLQKENIIDESGMPKERFSAEFPKEGPSILRIQQVVRGDSAAYFCASSPEGYEQYFGPGTRLTVT.

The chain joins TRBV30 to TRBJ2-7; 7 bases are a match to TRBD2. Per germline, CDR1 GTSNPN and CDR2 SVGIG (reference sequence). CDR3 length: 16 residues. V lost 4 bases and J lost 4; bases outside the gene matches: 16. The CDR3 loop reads CAWTLPRAGLFYEQYF. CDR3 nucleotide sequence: TGTGCCTGGACCCTGCCGAGAGCGGGACTATTTTACGAGCAGTACTTC. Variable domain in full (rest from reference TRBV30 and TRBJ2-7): SQTIHQWPATLVQPVGSPLSLECTVEGTSNPNLYWYRQAAGRGLQLLFYSVGIGQISSEVPQNLSASRPQDRQFILSSKKLLLSDSGFYLCAWTLPRAGLFYEQYFGPGTRLTVT.

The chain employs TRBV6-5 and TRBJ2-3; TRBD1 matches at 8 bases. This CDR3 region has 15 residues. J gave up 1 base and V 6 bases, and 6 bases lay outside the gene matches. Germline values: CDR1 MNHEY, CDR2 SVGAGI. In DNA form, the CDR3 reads TGTGCCAGCAGCCCCGGACAGGGCCGCACAGATACGCAGTATTTT. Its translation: CASSPGQGRTDTQYF.

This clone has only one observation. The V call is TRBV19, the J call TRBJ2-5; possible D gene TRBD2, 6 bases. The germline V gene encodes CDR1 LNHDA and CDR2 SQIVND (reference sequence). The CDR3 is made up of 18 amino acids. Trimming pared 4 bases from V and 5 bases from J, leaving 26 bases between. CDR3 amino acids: CASSRRDGSRATRETQYF. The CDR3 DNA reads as TGTGCCAGTAGTAGGCGGGACGGATCCCGGGCTACGCGGGAGACCCAGTACTTC.

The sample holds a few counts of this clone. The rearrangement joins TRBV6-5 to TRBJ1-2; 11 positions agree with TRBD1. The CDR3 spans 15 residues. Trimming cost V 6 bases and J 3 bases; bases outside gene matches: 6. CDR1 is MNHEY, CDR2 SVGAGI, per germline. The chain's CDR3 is CASSRGTGGDYGYTF. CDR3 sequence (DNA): TGTGCCAGCAGCCGGGGGACAGGGGGAGACTATGGCTACACCTTC.

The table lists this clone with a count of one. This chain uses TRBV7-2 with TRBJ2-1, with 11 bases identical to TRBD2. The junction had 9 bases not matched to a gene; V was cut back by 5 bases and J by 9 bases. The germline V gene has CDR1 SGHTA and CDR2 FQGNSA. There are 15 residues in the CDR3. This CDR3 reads CASSIQLAGGVEQFF. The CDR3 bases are TGTGCCAGCAGCATCCAGCTAGCGGGAGGAGTTGAGCAGTTCTTC. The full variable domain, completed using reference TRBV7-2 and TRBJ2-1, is GAGVSQSPSNKVTEKGKDVELRCDPISGHTALYWYRQSLGQGLEFLIYFQGNSAPDKSGLPSDRFSAERTGGSVSTLTIQRTQQEDSAVYLCASSIQLAGGVEQFFGPGTRLTVL.

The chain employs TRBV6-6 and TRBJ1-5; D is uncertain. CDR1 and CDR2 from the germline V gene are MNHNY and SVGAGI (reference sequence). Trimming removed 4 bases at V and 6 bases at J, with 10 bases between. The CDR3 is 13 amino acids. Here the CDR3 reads CASSSVARQPQHF. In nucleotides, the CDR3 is TGTGCCAGCAGTTCGGTAGCTCGTCAGCCCCAGCATTTT.

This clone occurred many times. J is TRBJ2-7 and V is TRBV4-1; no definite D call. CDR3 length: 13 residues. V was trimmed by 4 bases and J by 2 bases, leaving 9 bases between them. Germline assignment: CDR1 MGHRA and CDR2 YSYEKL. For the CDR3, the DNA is TGCGCCAGCAGCCGAACAGAGACCTACGAGCAGTACTTC. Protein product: CASSRTETYEQYF.

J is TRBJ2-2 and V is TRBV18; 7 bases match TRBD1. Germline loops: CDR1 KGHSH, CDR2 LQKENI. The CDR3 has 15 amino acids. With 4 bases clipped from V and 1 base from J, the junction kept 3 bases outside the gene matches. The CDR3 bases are TGTGCCAGCTCACTCCGGGACAGGAACACCGGGGAGCTGTTTTTT. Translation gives CASSLRDRNTGELFF. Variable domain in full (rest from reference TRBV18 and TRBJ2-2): NAGVMQNPRHLVRRRGQEARLRCSPMKGHSHVYWYRQLPEEGLKFMVYLQKENIIDESGMPKERFSAEFPKEGPSILRIQQVVRGDSAAYFCASSLRDRNTGELFFGEGSRLTVL.

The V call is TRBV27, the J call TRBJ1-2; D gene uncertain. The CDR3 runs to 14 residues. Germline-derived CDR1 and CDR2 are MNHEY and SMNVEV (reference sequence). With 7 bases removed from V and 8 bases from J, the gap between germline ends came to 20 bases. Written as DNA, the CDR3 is TGTGCCAGCACCCGGTTGTGGGCCGCTCCCGGCTACACCTTC. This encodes CASTRLWAAPGYTF.

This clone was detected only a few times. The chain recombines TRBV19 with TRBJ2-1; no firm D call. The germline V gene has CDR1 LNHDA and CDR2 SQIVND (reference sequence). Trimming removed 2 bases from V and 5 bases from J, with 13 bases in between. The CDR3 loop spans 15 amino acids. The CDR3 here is CASSISRVVHNEQFF. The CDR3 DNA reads TGTGCCAGTAGTATATCCCGGGTGGTACACAATGAGCAGTTCTTC.

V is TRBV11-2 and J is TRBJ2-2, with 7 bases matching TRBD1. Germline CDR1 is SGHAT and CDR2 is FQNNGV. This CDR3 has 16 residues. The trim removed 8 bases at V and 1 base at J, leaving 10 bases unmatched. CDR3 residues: CASAGGQGVNTGELFF. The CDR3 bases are TGTGCCAGCGCTGGGGGCCAGGGGGTGAACACCGGGGAGCTGTTTTTT.

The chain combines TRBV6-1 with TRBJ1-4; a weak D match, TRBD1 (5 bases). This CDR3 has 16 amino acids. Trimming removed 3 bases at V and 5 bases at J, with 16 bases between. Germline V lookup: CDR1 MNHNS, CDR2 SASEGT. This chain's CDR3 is CASSEWGGISNEKLFF. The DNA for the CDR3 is TGTGCCAGCAGTGAGTGGGGGGGGATCTCGAATGAAAAACTGTTTTTT.

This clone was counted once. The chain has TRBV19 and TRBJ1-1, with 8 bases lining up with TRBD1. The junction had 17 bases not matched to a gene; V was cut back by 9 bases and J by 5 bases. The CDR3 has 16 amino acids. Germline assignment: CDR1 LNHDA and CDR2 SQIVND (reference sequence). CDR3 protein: CASKDGRGLRETEAFF. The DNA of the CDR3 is TGTGCCAGCAAGGATGGCAGGGGGCTCAGAGAGACTGAAGCTTTCTTT.

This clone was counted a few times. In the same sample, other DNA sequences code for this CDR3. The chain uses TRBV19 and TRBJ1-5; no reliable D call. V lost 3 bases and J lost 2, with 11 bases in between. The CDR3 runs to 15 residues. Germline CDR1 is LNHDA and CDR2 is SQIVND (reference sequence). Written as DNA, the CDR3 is TGTGCCAGTAGTATCCGTGGGAGCGGCAATCAGCCCCAGCATTTT. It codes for CASSIRGSGNQPQHF.

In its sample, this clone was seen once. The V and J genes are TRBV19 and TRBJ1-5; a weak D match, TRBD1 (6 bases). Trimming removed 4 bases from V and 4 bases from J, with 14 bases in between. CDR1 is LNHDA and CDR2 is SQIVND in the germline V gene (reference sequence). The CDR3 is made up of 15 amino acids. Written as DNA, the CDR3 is TGTGCCAGTAGTAATCCAGGGGCCCTGAATCAGCCCCAGCATTTT. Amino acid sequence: CASSNPGALNQPQHF.

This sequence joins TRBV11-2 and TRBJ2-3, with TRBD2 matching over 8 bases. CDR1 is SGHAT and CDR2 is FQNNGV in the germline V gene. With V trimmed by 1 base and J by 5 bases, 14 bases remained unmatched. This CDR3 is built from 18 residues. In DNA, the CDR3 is TGTGCCAGCAGCTTAGTGGGGCGCGGGAGGCCCCGGGGAGATACGCAGTATTTT. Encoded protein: CASSLVGRGRPRGDTQYF. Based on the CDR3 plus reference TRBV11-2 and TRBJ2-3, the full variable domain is EAGVAQSPRYKIIEKRQSVAFWCNPISGHATLYWYQQILGQGPKLLIQFQNNGVVDDSQLPKDRFSAERLKGVDSTLKIQPAKLEDSAVYLCASSLVGRGRPRGDTQYFGPGTRLTVL.

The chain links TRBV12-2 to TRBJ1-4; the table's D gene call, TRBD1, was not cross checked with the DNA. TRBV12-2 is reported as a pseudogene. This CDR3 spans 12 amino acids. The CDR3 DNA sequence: TGTGCCGAAGGGGGCCGTCGAGAAAAACTGTTTTTT. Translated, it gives CAEGGRREKLFF.